This TCR beta chain was recorded in a study of shared clonotypes between healthy human individuals. To note about this clone: Its antigen is undetermined.

The table came from immunoSEQ multiplex PCR; TCRdb's copy has only in-frame clones and leaves some out. This repertoire shows 2 million to 3 million clones, more than 80% found once; its top ten account for 0.14%. Study-wide findings and caveats: Estimated richness was generally greater in naive than memory subsets.

The clonotype comes from a man between 18 and 29 years old in good health. Material for sequencing was naive CD4+ T cells sorted from blood. Subset noted: CD45RA+ positively selected.

CDR3 in amino acids: CASSQSMGSGITMSQPQHF. CDR3 sequence (DNA): TGCGCCAGCAGTCAATCGATGGGATCAGGGATCACTATGAGTCAGCCCCAGCATTTT. The genes are TRBV23-1 and TRBJ1-5; maybe TRBD1 (5 bases). TRBV23-1 is filed as an ORF, its function uncertain. Trimming removed 0 bases at V and 6 bases at J, with 24 bases between. This CDR3 has 19 amino acids.